Listed below are T cell receptor beta chains from one sample, sequenced in a study of cytomegalovirus exposure and HLA in healthy donors. Profiled with immunoSEQ multiplex PCR; TCRdb holds only in-frame clones, not every one. The sample has about 160,000 clones; about 71% are singletons. What was sequenced was PBMCs. The receptors were gathered from a man in his fifties or sixties in good health and CMV-seronegative. The CDR3 runs from the conserved cysteine through the conserved F or W. The D gene is left open where the match is weak. The size of a clone is reported for some rows only, either as once, few or many, or as a class for expanded clones.

size: .
J: TRBJ2-3
V: TRBV29-1
D: .
CDR3: CSVERQISTDTQYF
DNA: TGCAGCGTTGAGCGGCAGATTTCCACAGATACGCAGTATTTT

size: .
J: TRBJ1-1
V: TRBV5-1
D: .
CDR3: CASTQLRGLTEAFF
DNA: TGCGCCAGCACCCAACTTAGGGGTCTAACTGAAGCTTTCTTT

size: .
J: TRBJ2-3
V: TRBV7-3
D: .
CDR3: CASSLDSSTDTQYF
DNA: TGTGCCAGCAGCTTAGATAGTAGCACAGATACGCAGTATTTT

size: .
J: TRBJ2-1
V: TRBV9
D: .
CDR3: CASSGDWSYNEQFF
DNA: TGTGCCAGCAGCGGGGACTGGTCCTACAATGAGCAGTTCTTC

size: .
J: TRBJ1-4
V: TRBV5-1
D: .
CDR3: CASSPRQVDDEKLFF
DNA: TGCGCCAGCAGCCCCAGACAGGTAGATGATGAAAAACTGTTTTTT

size: .
J: TRBJ2-1
V: TRBV11-1
D: TRBD1
CDR3: CASISRGRDEQFF
DNA: TGTGCCAGCATCTCCAGGGGGCGCGATGAGCAGTTCTTC

size: .
J: TRBJ2-1
V: TRBV19
D: TRBD2
CDR3: CASSIRLTSGGFNEQFF
DNA: TGTGCCAGTAGTATTCGCCTTACTAGCGGGGGGTTCAATGAGCAGTTCTTC

size: .
J: TRBJ1-5
V: TRBV19
D: TRBD1
CDR3: CASSGFTGVVGQPQHF
DNA: TGTGCCAGTAGTGGGTTCACAGGGGTGGTGGGCCAGCCCCAGCATTTT

size: .
J: TRBJ1-4
V: TRBV2
D: .
CDR3: CASNIGAGREKLFF
DNA: TGTGCCAGCAACATTGGGGCAGGGAGGGAAAAACTGTTTTTT

size: .
J: TRBJ1-1
V: TRBV6-5
D: .
CDR3: CASSYDGTPNTEAFF
DNA: TGTGCCAGCAGTTATGACGGGACACCCAACACTGAAGCTTTCTTT

size: few
J: TRBJ2-2
V: TRBV7-2
D: .
CDR3: CASSLRLHPTGELFF
DNA: TGTGCCAGCAGCTTGCGCCTCCACCCAACCGGGGAGCTGTTTTTT

size: .
J: TRBJ1-1
V: TRBV5-1
D: TRBD1
CDR3: CASSLDTSGQGKMNTEAFF
DNA: TGCGCCAGCAGCTTGGACACGAGCGGACAGGGGAAAATGAACACTGAAGCTTTCTTT

size: .
J: TRBJ2-3
V: TRBV5-4
D: TRBD1
CDR3: CASSPYTGVGTDTQYF
DNA: TGTGCCAGCAGCCCATATACAGGGGTGGGCACAGATACGCAGTATTTT

size: .
J: TRBJ1-1
V: TRBV4-3
D: TRBD1
CDR3: CASSLRLDRVNTEAFF
DNA: TGCGCCAGCAGCTTACGTTTAGACAGGGTGAACACTGAAGCTTTCTTT

size: .
J: TRBJ2-5
V: TRBV4-1
D: TRBD2
CDR3: CASSQDAGGAQTQYF
DNA: TGCGCCAGCAGCCAAGACGCCGGGGGGGCTCAGACCCAGTACTTC

size: few
J: TRBJ2-7
V: TRBV2
D: TRBD1
CDR3: CASRRGGQGTHEQYF
DNA: TGTGCCAGCCGCAGGGGAGGACAGGGCACCCACGAGCAGTACTTC

size: .
J: TRBJ2-1
V: TRBV7-9
D: .
CDR3: CASSPGWNNEQFF
DNA: TGTGCCAGCAGCCCAGGGTGGAACAATGAGCAGTTCTTC

size: .
J: TRBJ1-2
V: TRBV11-1
D: .
CDR3: CASSLAGAGGVYTF
DNA: TGTGCCAGCAGCTTAGCCGGGGCCGGCGGGGTCTACACCTTC

size: .
J: TRBJ1-6
V: TRBV27
D: .
CDR3: CASSLVDRPNSPLHF
DNA: TGTGCCAGCAGTTTAGTCGACAGGCCAAATTCACCCCTCCACTTT

size: .
J: TRBJ2-3
V: TRBV6-6
D: .
CDR3: CASSSRLVVTDTQYF
DNA: TGTGCCAGCAGTTCGAGACTAGTCGTCACAGATACGCAGTATTTT

size: few
J: TRBJ2-4
V: TRBV5-6
D: TRBD2
CDR3: CASSLAGGPVSIQYF
DNA: TGTGCCAGCAGCCTAGCGGGGGGGCCTGTGAGCATTCAGTACTTC

size: once
J: TRBJ1-2
V: TRBV5-1
D: TRBD1
CDR3: CASSPGTAGGYTF
DNA: TGCGCCAGCAGCCCCGGGACAGCAGGTGGCTACACCTTC

size: .
J: TRBJ2-5
V: TRBV7-9
D: TRBD2
CDR3: CASSIFGGGRETQYF
DNA: TGTGCCAGCAGCATCTTCGGGGGGGGTAGAGAGACCCAGTACTTC

size: once
J: TRBJ1-2
V: TRBV23-1
D: TRBD1
CDR3: CASSPKTGDYGYTF
DNA: TGCGCCAGCAGTCCCAAGACAGGGGACTATGGCTACACCTTC

size: .
J: TRBJ2-2
V: TRBV12-5
D: TRBD1
CDR3: CASGLQGAVTGELFF
DNA: TGTGCTAGTGGTCTACAGGGGGCAGTCACCGGGGAGCTGTTTTTT

size: .
J: TRBJ2-7
V: TRBV28
D: .
CDR3: CASSIGGADSYEQYF
DNA: TGTGCCAGCAGTATTGGGGGCGCCGATTCATACGAGCAGTACTTC

size: .
J: TRBJ1-1
V: TRBV6-5
D: .
CDR3: CASSYSGYTEAFF
DNA: TGTGCCAGCAGTTACAGCGGTTACACTGAAGCTTTCTTT

size: .
J: TRBJ2-3
V: TRBV6-1
D: .
CDR3: CASSEEESSTDTQYF
DNA: TGTGCCAGCAGTGAAGAGGAGAGCAGCACAGATACGCAGTATTTT

size: .
J: TRBJ1-3
V: TRBV5-1
D: TRBD1
CDR3: CASSPTAGGKNTIYF
DNA: TGCGCCAGCTCTCCAACGGCAGGGGGCAAAAACACCATATATTTT

size: few
J: TRBJ2-7
V: TRBV7-2
D: TRBD1
CDR3: CASSPDRGLIEQYF
DNA: TGTGCCAGCAGCCCGGACAGGGGGCTTATCGAGCAGTACTTC

size: .
J: TRBJ2-7
V: TRBV28
D: TRBD1
CDR3: CASKGATYEQYF
DNA: TGTGCCAGCAAGGGGGCGACCTACGAGCAGTACTTC

size: .
J: TRBJ1-5
V: TRBV10-3
D: .
CDR3: CAISEGSLQWDSNQPQHF
DNA: TGTGCCATCAGTGAAGGGAGCTTACAGTGGGATAGCAATCAGCCCCAGCATTTT

size: .
J: TRBJ2-5
V: TRBV10-3
D: TRBD1
CDR3: CAISRGQGETQYF
DNA: TGTGCCATCAGTCGCGGACAGGGGGAGACCCAGTACTTC

size: .
J: TRBJ1-2
V: TRBV5-4
D: .
CDR3: CASSSAATGQGYTF
DNA: TGTGCCAGCAGCTCGGCAGCCACAGGGCAAGGCTACACCTTC

size: .
J: TRBJ2-2
V: TRBV15
D: TRBD2
CDR3: CATSRDLLAGASTRAGELFF
DNA: TGTGCCACCAGCAGAGATTTGCTAGCGGGGGCCTCAACCAGGGCCGGGGAGCTGTTTTTT

size: .
J: TRBJ1-5
V: TRBV7-2
D: TRBD1
CDR3: CASSLQGASNQPQHF
DNA: TGTGCCAGCAGCTTACAGGGGGCTAGCAATCAGCCCCAGCATTTT

size: .
J: TRBJ2-3
V: TRBV5-1
D: TRBD1
CDR3: CASSLAPGRGDTQYF
DNA: TGCGCCAGCAGCTTGGCGCCAGGCAGGGGGGATACGCAGTATTTT

size: .
J: TRBJ2-1
V: TRBV5-1
D: TRBD1
CDR3: CASSETGSSYNEQFF
DNA: TGCGCCAGCAGCGAGACAGGGAGCTCCTACAATGAGCAGTTCTTC

size: .
J: TRBJ1-5
V: TRBV10-3
D: .
CDR3: CATQGRGNQPQHF
DNA: TGTGCCACCCAGGGGAGGGGCAATCAGCCCCAGCATTTT

size: .
J: TRBJ2-3
V: TRBV4-2
D: TRBD2
CDR3: CASSQGTSGGPEGTQYF
DNA: TGTGCCAGCAGCCAAGGAACTAGCGGGGGCCCAGAAGGTACGCAGTATTTT

size: .
J: TRBJ2-7
V: TRBV28
D: TRBD1
CDR3: CASSRQGHSSYEQYF
DNA: TGTGCCAGCAGTCGACAGGGGCATAGCTCCTACGAGCAGTACTTC

size: .
J: TRBJ2-6
V: TRBV5-1
D: .
CDR3: CASSLGWAPSSGANVLTF
DNA: TGCGCCAGCAGCTTGGGGTGGGCACCAAGCTCTGGGGCCAACGTCCTGACTTTC

size: few
J: TRBJ1-2
V: TRBV7-3
D: TRBD1
CDR3: CAISLTARQGQSSYTF
DNA: TGTGCTATCAGCTTAACGGCTCGACAGGGGCAAAGTAGCTACACCTTC

size: .
J: TRBJ1-1
V: TRBV5-1
D: TRBD1
CDR3: CASSRIGGTDTEAFF
DNA: TGCGCCAGCAGCCGGATTGGGGGGACAGACACTGAAGCTTTCTTT

size: few
J: TRBJ1-1
V: TRBV5-4
D: TRBD1
CDR3: CASSLPASDREPEAFF
DNA: TGTGCCAGCAGCTTGCCGGCCTCGGACAGGGAACCTGAAGCTTTCTTT

size: .
J: TRBJ1-2
V: TRBV11-1
D: .
CDR3: CASSLRGFYGYTF
DNA: TGTGCCAGCAGCTTACGAGGGTTCTATGGCTACACCTTC

size: few
J: TRBJ1-5
V: TRBV6-5
D: .
CDR3: CASSRTGMGQPQHF
DNA: TGTGCCAGCAGCCGAACAGGGATGGGTCAGCCCCAGCATTTT

size: .
J: TRBJ2-5
V: TRBV19
D: .
CDR3: CASSRRAVETQYF
DNA: TGTGCCAGTAGTCGGAGGGCCGTGGAGACCCAGTACTTC